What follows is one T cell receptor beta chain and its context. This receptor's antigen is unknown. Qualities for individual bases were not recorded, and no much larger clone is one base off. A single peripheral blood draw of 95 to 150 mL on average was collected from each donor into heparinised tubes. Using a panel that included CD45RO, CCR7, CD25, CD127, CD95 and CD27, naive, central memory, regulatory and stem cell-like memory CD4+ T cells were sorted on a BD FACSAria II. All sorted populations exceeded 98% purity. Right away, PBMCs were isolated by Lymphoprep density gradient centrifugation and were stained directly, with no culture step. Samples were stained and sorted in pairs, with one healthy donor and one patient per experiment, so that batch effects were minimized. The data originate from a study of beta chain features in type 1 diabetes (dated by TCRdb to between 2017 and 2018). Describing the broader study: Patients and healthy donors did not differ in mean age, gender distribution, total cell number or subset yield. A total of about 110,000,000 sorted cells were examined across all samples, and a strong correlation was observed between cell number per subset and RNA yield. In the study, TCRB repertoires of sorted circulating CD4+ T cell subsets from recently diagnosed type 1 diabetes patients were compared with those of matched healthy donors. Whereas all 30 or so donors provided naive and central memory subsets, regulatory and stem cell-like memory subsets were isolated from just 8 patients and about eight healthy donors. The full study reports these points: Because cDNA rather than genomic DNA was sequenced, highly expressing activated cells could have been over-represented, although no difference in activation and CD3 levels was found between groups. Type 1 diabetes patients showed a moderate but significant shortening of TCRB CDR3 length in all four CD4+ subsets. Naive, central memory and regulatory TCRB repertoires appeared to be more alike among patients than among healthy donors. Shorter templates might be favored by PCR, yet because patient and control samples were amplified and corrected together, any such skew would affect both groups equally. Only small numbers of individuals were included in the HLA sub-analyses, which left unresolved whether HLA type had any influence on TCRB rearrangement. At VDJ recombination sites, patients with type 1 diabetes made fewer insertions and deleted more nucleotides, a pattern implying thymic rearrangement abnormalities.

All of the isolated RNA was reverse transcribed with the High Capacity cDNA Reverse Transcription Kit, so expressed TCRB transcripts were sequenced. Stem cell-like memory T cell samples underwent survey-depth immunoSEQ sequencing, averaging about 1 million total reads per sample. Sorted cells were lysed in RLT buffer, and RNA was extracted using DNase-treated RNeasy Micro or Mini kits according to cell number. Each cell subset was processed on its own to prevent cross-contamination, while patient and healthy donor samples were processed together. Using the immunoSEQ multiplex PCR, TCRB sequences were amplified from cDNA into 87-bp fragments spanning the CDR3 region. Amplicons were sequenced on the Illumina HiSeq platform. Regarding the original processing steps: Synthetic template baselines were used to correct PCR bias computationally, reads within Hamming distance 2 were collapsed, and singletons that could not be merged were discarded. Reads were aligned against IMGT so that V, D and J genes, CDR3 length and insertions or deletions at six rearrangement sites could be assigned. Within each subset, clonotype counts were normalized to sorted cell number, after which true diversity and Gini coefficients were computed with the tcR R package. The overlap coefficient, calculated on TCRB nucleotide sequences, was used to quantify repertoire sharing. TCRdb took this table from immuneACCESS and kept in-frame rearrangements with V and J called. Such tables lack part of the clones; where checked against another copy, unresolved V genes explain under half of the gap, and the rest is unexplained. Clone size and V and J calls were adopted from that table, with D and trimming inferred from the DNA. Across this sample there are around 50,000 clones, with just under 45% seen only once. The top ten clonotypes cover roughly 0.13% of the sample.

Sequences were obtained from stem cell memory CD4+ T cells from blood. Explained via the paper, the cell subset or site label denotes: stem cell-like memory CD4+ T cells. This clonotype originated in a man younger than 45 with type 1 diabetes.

Read as DNA, the sequence is TGTGCCACCAGCAGAGCAGGGACAGGAATTTACGAGCAGTACTTC. Its protein product is CATSRAGTGIYEQYF. This receptor chain uses TRBV15 and TRBJ2-7; 8 junctional bases match TRBD1. The germline V gene (reference sequence) yields LNHNV for CDR1 and YYDKDF for CDR2. V loses 1 base at its end and J loses 4 bases; junction bases beyond the gene matches: 6. The CDR3 contains 15 residues, cysteine and phenylalanine counted. Only the CDR3 region is kept as DNA, spanning 45 bases read in frame from base 1.